This is a list of T cell receptor beta chains from one sample in a study of cytomegalovirus exposure and HLA in healthy donors. The assay was immunoSEQ multiplex PCR, and TCRdb's table has in-frame clones only and misses some. The data hold over 100,000 clones, with 78% observed a single time. Source material: PBMCs. Every receptor here comes from a woman aged 40 to 55 in good health and CMV-seronegative. Each CDR3 is given with its conserved first and last residue. The D gene is left open where the match is weak. Some rows have no size entry. The others give once, few or many, or a class for an expanded clone.

>TRBJ1-1|NA|14|NA|TRBV28
TGTGCCAGCAGAGCGGGGGCCAGGATCACTGAAGCTTTCTTT
CASRAGARITEAFF
>TRBJ2-7|NA|15|TRBD2|TRBV4-3
TGCGCCAGCAGCCAAGATCTGGCTAGCGGGAACGAGCAGTACTTC
CASSQDLASGNEQYF
>TRBJ2-5|NA|15|TRBD2|TRBV7-9
TGTGCCAGCAGCCCCGGGACTAGCGGGAAAGAGACCCAGTACTTC
CASSPGTSGKETQYF
>TRBJ2-2|NA|16|NA|TRBV2
TGTGCCAGCATTCGAGGGGCAGGGGCGAACACCGGGGAGCTGTTTTTT
CASIRGAGANTGELFF
>TRBJ1-2|NA|15|TRBD1|TRBV4-3
TGCGCCAGCAGCCAAGGTACAGGGGGCGACTATGGCTACACCTTC
CASSQGTGGDYGYTF
>TRBJ1-3|NA|14|TRBD1|TRBV11-2
TGTGCCAGTTCTACAGGGGAGGTTAGAAACACCATATATTTT
CASSTGEVRNTIYF
>TRBJ2-3|NA|15|TRBD2|TRBV9
TGTGCCAGCAGCGGATTAGCGGGAGGAAGAGATACGCAGTATTTT
CASSGLAGGRDTQYF
>TRBJ1-3|NA|14|TRBD1|TRBV19
TGTGCCAGTAGTCGACGACAGGGGGGAAACACCATATATTTT
CASSRRQGGNTIYF
>TRBJ1-3|NA|16|NA|TRBV10-1
TGCGCCAGCCTGAGCCCCCACCGAGACTCTGGAAACACCATATATTTT
CASLSPHRDSGNTIYF
>TRBJ1-1|NA|15|NA|TRBV4-3
TGCGCCAGCAGCCAAAACAGACAGACCTACTACGGGGCTTTCTTT
CASSQNRQTYYGAFF
>TRBJ1-2|NA|17|NA|TRBV11-2
TGTGCCAGCAGCTCCGGCGGGGGGACGGCCTATGACTATGGCTACACCTTC
CASSSGGGTAYDYGYTF
>TRBJ2-5|NA|17|NA|TRBV13
TGTGCCAGCAGCTACCCCAGAGCTGTCGGGTACCAAGAGACCCAGTACTTC
CASSYPRAVGYQETQYF
>TRBJ2-1|NA|17|TRBD2|TRBV13
TGTGCCAGCAGCTACGACCGACTAGCCGGCTCCTACAATGAGCAGTTCTTC
CASSYDRLAGSYNEQFF
>TRBJ2-1|NA|17|TRBD2|TRBV18
TGTGCCAGCTCACCAGCTAGCGGGAGGGTCTTTTACAATGAGCAGTTCTTC
CASSPASGRVFYNEQFF
>TRBJ1-2|NA|11|TRBD1|TRBV28
TGTGCCACGACAGGGAACTATGGCTACACCTTC
CATTGNYGYTF
>TRBJ2-7|NA|18|NA|TRBV5-1
TGCGCCAGCAGCTTGCAGGTACCGGGACTGCGTCTCTCCTACGAGCAGTACTTC
CASSLQVPGLRLSYEQYF
>TRBJ2-1|NA|14|NA|TRBV27
TGTGCCAGCAGTTTTAACGGGGTGATGGATGAGCAGTTCTTC
CASSFNGVMDEQFF
>TRBJ2-3|many|13|NA|TRBV7-7
TGTGCTAGCAGCTTAGTCAGGTGGGCAAGGCAGTATTTT
CASSLVRWARQYF
>TRBJ2-7|NA|13|NA|TRBV6-5
TGTGCCAGCAGTGAGGGTAGGCTCTACGAGCAGTACTTC
CASSEGRLYEQYF
>TRBJ1-6|NA|15|TRBD1|TRBV15
TGTGCCACCAGCAGAGTTGGGACAGGAATTTCACCCCTCCACTTT
CATSRVGTGISPLHF